What follows is one TCR beta chain and its context. It has no known antigen specificity. No base qualities exist here, and no much larger clone lies one base off it. The data were taken from a study of CD8 T cells in Susac syndrome (dated by TCRdb to the late 2010s). Describing the broader study: The study used repertoire sequencing to test whether antigen drove CD8+ T cell activation and differentiation in Susac syndrome. What the work shows at the level of the full study, not this receptor alone: The number of individuals in the TCR sequencing and HLA analysis was recognized as being relatively small.

Peripheral blood CD8+ and CD4+ T cells from healthy donors, Susac syndrome patients and multiple sclerosis patients were profiled using high-throughput TCR beta sequencing. The healthy donors served as controls matched for age and sex. Bulk CD8+ and CD4+ T cells were purified by magnetic negative isolation, while CD8+ TEMRA cells were enriched using FACS. Blood was drawn into EDTA tubes, processed within 24 hours, and PBMCs were isolated by density gradient centrifugation. PBMCs intended for TCR sequencing were frozen in liquid nitrogen and were later thawed in a 37 degrees C water bath. The sorted or isolated CD4+, CD8+ and CD8+ TEMRA cells had a purity of 90% or higher. RNA was extracted using the RNeasy kit, and 0.5 to 1 microgram was reverse transcribed with random hexamers. TCR beta CDR3 regions were amplified with the immunoSEQ multiplex PCR assay covering 54 Vbeta and 13 Jbeta segments. PCR amplification bias was corrected using a synthetic template baseline for primer optimization and computational correction. The authors' pipeline ran thus. Reads were annotated to V, D and J genes according to IMGT and were analyzed with immunoSEQ Analyzer, with only productive sequences retained. Clonality was calculated as one minus the Shannon entropy normalized by log2 of the number of productive unique sequences. For each patient and control, public and private clones were evaluated among the 100 most prevalent clones. Clones were defined as Susac-specific when absent from the healthy and MS cohorts, from approximately 970 published viral clones and from other ImmuneACCESS disease sequences. The public reads were reanalyzed by TCRdb: fastp trimming at Q25, MiXCR alignment, in-frame beta chains only. For every CDR3 protein sequence, its rows merge into one entry that carries the most common genes and DNA. The V and J calls come from TCRdb's annotation, not from the publication. The sample table shows around 130,000 distinct CDR3 sequences, and 94% are seen once. Clones ranked in the top ten supply approximately 0.1% of the sample.

V is cut by 0 bases and J by 2 bases, and the space between the germline ends is 3 bases. Taken from the germline V gene, the CDR1 and CDR2 loops are SGHRS and YFSETQ. The CDR3 starts with the cysteine, ends with the phenylalanine, and has 13 residues. The CDR3 DNA has 39 bases and is translated from base 1. Sequencing was done on a sample of CD4+ T cells from PBMCs. This receptor was identified in a human donor in good health. The chain is made from TRBV5-1 and TRBJ1-3; the D gene remains uncertain. The DNA sequence reads TGCGCCAGCAGCTTGGAAGCTGGAAACACCATATATTTT. It is translated as CASSLEAGNTIYF.